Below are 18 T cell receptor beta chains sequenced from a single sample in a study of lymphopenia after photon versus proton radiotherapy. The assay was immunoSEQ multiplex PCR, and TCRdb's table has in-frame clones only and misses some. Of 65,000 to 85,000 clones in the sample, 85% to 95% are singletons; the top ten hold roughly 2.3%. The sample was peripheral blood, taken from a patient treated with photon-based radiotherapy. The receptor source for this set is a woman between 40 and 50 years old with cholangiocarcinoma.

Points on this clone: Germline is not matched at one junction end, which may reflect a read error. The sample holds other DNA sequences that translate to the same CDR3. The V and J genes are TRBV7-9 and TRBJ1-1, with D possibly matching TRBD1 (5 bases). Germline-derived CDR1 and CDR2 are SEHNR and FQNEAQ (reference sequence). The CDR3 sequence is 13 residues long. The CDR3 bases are TGCGCCAGCAGCTTAGTTCCCGGGGGTGAAGCTTTCTTT. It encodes CASSLVPGGEAFF.

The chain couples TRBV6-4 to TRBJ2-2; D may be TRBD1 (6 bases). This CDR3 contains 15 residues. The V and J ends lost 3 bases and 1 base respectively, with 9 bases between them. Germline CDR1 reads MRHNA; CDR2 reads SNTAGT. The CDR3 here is CASSDGRGNTGELFF. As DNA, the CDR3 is TGTGCCAGCAGTGATGGCAGGGGGAACACCGGGGAGCTGTTTTTT.

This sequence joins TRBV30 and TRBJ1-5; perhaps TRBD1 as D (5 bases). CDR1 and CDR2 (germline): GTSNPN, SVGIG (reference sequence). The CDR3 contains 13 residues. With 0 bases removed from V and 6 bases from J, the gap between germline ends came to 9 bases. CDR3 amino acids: CAWSVGAGQPQHF. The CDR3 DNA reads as TGTGCCTGGAGTGTTGGGGCGGGTCAGCCCCAGCATTTT. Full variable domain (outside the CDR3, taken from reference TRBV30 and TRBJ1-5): SQTIHQWPATLVQPVGSPLSLECTVEGTSNPNLYWYRQAAGRGLQLLFYSVGIGQISSEVPQNLSASRPQDRQFILSSKKLLLSDSGFYLCAWSVGAGQPQHFGDGTRLSIL.

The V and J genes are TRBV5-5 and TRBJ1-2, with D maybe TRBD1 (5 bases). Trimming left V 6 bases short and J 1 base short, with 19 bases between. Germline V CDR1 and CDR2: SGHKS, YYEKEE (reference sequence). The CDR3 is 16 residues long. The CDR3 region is CASTELGFGGNYGYTF. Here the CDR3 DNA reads TGTGCCAGCACCGAGCTCGGATTTGGGGGTAACTATGGCTACACCTTC.

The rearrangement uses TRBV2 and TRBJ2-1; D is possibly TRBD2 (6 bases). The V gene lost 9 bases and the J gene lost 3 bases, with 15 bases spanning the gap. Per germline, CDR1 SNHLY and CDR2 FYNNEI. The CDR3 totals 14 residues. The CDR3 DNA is TGTGCCAGGACCCGACTAGACTACTACAATGAGCAGTTCTTC. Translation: CARTRLDYYNEQFF.

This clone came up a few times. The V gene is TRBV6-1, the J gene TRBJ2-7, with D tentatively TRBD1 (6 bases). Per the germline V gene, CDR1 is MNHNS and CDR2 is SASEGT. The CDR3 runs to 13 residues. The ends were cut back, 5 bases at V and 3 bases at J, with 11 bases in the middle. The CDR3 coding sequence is TGTGCCAGCAGTCATACAGGGATCTACGAGCAGTACTTC. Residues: CASSHTGIYEQYF.

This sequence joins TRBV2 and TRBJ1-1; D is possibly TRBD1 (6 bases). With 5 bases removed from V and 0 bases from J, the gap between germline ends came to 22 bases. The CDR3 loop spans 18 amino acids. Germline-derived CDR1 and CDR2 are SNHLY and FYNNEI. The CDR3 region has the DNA TGTGCCAGCAGTACAGACCCGGGACGGACAGCTATGAACACTGAAGCTTTCTTT. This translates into CASSTDPGRTAMNTEAFF.

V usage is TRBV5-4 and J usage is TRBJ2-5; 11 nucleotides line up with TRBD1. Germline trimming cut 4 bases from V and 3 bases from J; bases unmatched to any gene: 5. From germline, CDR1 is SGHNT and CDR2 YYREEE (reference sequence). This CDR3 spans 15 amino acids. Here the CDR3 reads CASSPGDRGEETQYF. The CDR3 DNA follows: TGTGCCAGCAGCCCCGGGGACAGGGGGGAAGAGACCCAGTACTTC.

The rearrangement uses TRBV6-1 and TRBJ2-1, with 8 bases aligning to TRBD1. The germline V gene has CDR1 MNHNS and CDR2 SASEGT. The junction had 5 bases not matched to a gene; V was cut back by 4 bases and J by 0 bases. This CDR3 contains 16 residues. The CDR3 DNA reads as TGTGCCAGCAGTGGGACTGACAGGGGCTCCTACAATGAGCAGTTCTTC. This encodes CASSGTDRGSYNEQFF.

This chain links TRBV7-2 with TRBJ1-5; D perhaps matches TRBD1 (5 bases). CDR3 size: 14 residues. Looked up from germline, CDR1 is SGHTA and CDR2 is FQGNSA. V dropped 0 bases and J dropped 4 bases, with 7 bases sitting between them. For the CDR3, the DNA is TGTGCCAGCAGCTTAGCGAGACAGAATCAGCCCCAGCATTTT. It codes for CASSLARQNQPQHF.

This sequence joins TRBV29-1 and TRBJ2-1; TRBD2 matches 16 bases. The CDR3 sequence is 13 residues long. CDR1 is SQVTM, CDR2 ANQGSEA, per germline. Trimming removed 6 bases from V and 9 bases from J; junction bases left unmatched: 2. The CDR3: CSVGTSGRVEQFF. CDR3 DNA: TGCAGCGTCGGGACTAGCGGGAGGGTTGAGCAGTTCTTC.

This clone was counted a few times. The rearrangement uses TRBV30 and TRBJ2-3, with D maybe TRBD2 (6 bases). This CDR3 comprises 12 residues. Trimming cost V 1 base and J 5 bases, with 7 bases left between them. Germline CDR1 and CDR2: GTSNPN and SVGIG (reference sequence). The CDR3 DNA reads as TGTGCCTGGAGTGGGGGAGGAGATACGCAGTATTTT. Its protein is CAWSGGGDTQYF. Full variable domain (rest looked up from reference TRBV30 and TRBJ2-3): SQTIHQWPATLVQPVGSPLSLECTVEGTSNPNLYWYRQAAGRGLQLLFYSVGIGQISSEVPQNLSASRPQDRQFILSSKKLLLSDSGFYLCAWSGGGDTQYFGPGTRLTVL.

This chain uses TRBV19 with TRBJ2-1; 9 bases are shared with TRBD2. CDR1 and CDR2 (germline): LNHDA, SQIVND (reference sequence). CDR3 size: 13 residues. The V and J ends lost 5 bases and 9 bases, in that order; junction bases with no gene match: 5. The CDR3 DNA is TGTGCCAGTAGTCCGGGACTAGCCTTTGAGCAGTTCTTC. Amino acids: CASSPGLAFEQFF.

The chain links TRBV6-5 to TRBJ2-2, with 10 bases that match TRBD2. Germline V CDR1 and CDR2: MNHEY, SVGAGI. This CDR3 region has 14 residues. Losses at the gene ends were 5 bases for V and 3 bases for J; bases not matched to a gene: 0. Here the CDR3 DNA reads TGTGCCAGCAGTGGACTAGCGGACACCGGGGAGCTGTTTTTT. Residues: CASSGLADTGELFF.

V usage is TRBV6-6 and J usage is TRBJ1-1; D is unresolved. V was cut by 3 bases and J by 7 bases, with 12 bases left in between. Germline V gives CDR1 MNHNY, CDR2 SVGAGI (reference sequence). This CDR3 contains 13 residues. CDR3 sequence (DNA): TGTGCCAGCAGTTATGGGCAGGCCCTTGAAGCTTTCTTT. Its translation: CASSYGQALEAFF.

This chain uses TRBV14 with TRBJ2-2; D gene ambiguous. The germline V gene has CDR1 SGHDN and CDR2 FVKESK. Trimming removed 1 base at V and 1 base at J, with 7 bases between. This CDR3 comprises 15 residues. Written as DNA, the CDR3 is TGTGCCAGCAGCCAAGTCAAGGGGAACACCGGGGAGCTGTTTTTT. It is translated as CASSQVKGNTGELFF.

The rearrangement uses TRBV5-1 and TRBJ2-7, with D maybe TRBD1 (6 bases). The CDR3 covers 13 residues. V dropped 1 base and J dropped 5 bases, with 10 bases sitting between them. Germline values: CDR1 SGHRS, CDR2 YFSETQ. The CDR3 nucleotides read TGCGCCAGCAGCTTGACAGGGAGCAACGAGCAGTACTTC. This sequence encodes CASSLTGSNEQYF.

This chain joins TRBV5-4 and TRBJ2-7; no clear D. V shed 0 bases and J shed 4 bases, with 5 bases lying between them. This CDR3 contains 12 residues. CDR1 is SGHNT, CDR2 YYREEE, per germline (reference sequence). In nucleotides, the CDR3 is TGTGCCAGCAGCTTGGAGGGATACGAGCAGTACTTC. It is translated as CASSLEGYEQYF. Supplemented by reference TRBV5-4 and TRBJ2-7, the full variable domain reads ETGVTQSPTHLIKTRGQQVTLRCSSQSGHNTVSWYQQALGQGPQFIFQYYREEENGRGNFPPRFSGLQFPNYSSELNVNALELDDSALYLCASSLEGYEQYFGPGTRLTVT.